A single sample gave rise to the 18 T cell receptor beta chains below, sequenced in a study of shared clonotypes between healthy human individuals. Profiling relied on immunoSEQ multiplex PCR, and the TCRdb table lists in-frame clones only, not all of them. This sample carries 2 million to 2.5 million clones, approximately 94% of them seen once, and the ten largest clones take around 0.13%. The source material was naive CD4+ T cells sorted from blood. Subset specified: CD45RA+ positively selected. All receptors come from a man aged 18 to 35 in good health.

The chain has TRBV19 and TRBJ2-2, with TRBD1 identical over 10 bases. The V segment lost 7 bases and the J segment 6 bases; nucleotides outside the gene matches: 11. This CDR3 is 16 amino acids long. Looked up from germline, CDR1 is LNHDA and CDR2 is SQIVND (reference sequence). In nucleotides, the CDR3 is TGTGCCAGTAACCAACCGGGACAGGGGCGTCCCGGGGAGCTGTTTTTT. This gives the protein CASNQPGQGRPGELFF.

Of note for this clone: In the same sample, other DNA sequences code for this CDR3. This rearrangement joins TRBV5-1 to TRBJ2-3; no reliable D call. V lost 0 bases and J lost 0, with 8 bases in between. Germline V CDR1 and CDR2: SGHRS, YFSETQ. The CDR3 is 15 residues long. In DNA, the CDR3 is TGCGCCAGCAGCTTGGCTGGAGTAAGCACAGATACGCAGTATTTT. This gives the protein CASSLAGVSTDTQYF.

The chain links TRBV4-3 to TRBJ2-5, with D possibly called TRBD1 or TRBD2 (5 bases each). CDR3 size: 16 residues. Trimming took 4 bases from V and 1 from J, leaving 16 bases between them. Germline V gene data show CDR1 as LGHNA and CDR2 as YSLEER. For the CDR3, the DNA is TGCGCCAGCAGCCTTGATTTGGGGGTCCGCCAAGAGACCCAGTACTTC. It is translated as CASSLDLGVRQETQYF.

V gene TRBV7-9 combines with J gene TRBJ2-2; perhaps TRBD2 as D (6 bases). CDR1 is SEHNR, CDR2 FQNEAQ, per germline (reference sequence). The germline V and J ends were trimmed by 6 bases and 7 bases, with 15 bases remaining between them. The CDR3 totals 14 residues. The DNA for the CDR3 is TGTGCCAGCAGGCCCCTAGCGAAGGGCGGGGAGCTGTTTTTT. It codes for CASRPLAKGGELFF.

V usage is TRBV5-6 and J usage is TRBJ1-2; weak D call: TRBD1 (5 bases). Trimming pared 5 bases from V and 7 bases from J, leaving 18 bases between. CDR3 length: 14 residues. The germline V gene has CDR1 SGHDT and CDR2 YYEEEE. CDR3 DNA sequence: TGTGCCAGCAGTTCTATCACAGGAAGAGCTGGCTACACCTTC. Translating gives CASSSITGRAGYTF.

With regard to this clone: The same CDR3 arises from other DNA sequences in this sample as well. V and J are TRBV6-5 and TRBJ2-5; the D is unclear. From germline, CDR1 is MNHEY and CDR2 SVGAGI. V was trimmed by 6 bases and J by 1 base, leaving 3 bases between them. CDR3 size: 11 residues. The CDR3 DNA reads TGTGCCAGCAGCACCCAAGAGACCCAGTACTTC. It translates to CASSTQETQYF.

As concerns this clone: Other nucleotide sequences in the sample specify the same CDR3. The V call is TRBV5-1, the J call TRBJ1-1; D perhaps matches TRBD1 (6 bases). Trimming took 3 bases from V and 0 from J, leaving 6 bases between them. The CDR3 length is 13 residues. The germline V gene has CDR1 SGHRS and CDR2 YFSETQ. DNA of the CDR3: TGCGCCAGCAGCTGGACAGTGAACACTGAAGCTTTCTTT. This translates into CASSWTVNTEAFF. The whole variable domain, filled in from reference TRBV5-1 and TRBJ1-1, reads KAGVTQTPRYLIKTRGQQVTLSCSPISGHRSVSWYQQTPGQGLQFLFEYFSETQRNKGNFPGRFSGRQFSNSRSEMNVSTLELGDSALYLCASSWTVNTEAFFGQGTRLTVV.

The CDR3 bases are TGTGCTAGTGGTTTGGTAAATTGGACAGGGGTGAGGTGGGCGACTGAAGCTTTCTTT. The encoded protein is CASGLVNWTGVRWATEAFF. This chain connects TRBV12-5 to TRBJ1-1, with 9 nucleotides matching TRBD1. The CDR3 covers 19 residues. Germline V gives CDR1 LGHNT, CDR2 FRNRAP. The J segment lost 5 bases and the V segment lost 0 bases, leaving 16 bases of the junction unmatched.

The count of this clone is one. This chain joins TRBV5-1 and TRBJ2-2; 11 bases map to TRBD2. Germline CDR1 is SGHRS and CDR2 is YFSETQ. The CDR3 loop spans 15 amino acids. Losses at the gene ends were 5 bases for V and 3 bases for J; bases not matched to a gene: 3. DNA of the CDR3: TGCGCCAGCAGTAGCGGGAGGGACTACACCGGGGAGCTGTTTTTT. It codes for CASSSGRDYTGELFF.

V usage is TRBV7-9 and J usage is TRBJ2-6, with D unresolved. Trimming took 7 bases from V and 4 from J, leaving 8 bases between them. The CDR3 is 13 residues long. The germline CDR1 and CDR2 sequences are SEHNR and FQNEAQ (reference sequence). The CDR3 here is CASTFAGANVLTF. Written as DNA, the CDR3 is TGTGCCAGCACCTTTGCGGGGGCCAACGTCCTGACTTTC.

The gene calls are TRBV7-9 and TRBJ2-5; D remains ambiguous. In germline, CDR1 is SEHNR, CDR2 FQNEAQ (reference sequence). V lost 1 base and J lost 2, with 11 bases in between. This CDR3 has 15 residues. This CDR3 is CASSLELLGQETQYF. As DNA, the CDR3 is TGTGCCAGCAGCTTAGAGCTCCTGGGGCAAGAGACCCAGTACTTC.

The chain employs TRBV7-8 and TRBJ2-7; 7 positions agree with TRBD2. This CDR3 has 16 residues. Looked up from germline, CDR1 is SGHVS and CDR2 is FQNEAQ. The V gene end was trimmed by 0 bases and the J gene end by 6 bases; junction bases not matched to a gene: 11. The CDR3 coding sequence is TGTGCCAGCAGCTTAGCGACCGCGGGGGTACAAGTCGAGCAGTACTTC. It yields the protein CASSLATAGVQVEQYF.

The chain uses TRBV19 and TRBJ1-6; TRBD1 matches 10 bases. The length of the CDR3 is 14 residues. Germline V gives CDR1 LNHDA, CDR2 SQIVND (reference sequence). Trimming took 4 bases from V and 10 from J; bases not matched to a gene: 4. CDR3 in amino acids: CASSTRDRGSPLHF. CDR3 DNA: TGTGCCAGTAGTACCCGGGACAGGGGATCACCCCTCCACTTT.

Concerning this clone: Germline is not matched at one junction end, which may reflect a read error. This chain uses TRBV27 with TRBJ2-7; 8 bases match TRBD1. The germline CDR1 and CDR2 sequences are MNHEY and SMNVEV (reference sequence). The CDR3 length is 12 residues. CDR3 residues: CASSLPYRGCIF. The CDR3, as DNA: TGTGCCAGCAGTTTACCGTACAGGGGGTGTATCTTC.

The CDR3 loop is CASSWIDRDSYEQYF. CDR3 in DNA: TGTGCCAGCAGCTGGATAGACAGGGATTCCTACGAGCAGTACTTC. The chain combines TRBV5-6 with TRBJ2-7, with 7 bases identical to TRBD1. V gave up 3 bases and J gave up 1 base; unmatched junction bases: 7. In germline, CDR1 is SGHDT, CDR2 YYEEEE. The CDR3 sequence is 15 residues long.

The CDR3 loop is CASSLPETNNSPLHF. CDR3 nucleotide sequence: TGTGCCAGCAGTTTACCGGAGACGAACAATTCACCCCTCCACTTT. The V and J genes are TRBV28 and TRBJ1-6; no clear D. Per the germline V gene, CDR1 is MDHEN and CDR2 is SYDVKM. The CDR3 is 15 residues long. V lost 2 bases and J lost 7, with 12 bases in between. The entire variable domain, with the rest obtained from reference TRBV28 and TRBJ1-6, is as follows: DVKVTQSSRYLVKRTGEKVFLECVQDMDHENMFWYRQDPGLGLRLIYFSYDVKMKEKGDIPEGYSVSREKKERFSLILESASTNQTSMYLCASSLPETNNSPLHFGNGTRLTVT.

CDR3 protein: CASSSSTGEFGIGYTF. DNA for the CDR3: TGTGCCAGCAGCTCCTCTACCGGGGAGTTTGGAATTGGCTACACCTTC. This chain joins TRBV5-8 and TRBJ1-2; no clear D gene. Germline loops: CDR1 SGHTS, CDR2 YDEGEE. The CDR3 contains 16 residues. The V gene lost 3 bases and the J gene lost 7 bases, with 22 bases spanning the gap.

This chain's CDR3 is CASSLPGLGYYTF. The DNA of the CDR3 is TGTGCCAGCAGCCTCCCAGGGCTGGGATACTACACCTTC. The V gene is TRBV7-2, the J gene TRBJ1-2; TRBD1 might be the D (5 bases). The length of the CDR3 is 13 residues. The germline V gene encodes CDR1 SGHTA and CDR2 FQGNSA. Trimming removed 5 bases at V and 10 bases at J, with 17 bases between.